The 10 T cell receptor beta chains below all came from one sample that was sequenced in a study of blood T cell repertoires in COVID-19 (dated by TCRdb to the early 2020s). The library was obtained by the immunoSEQ multiplex PCR assay. TCRdb retrieved this table from immuneACCESS and kept in-frame rearrangements only. Not all clones are present; in checked studies, unresolved V genes account for under half, and no reason is known for the remainder. Counted in this sample were 180,000 or so clones; about four fifths of them appeared once. The ten largest clones capture approximately 10% of the sample. Input material: peripheral blood. These receptors all stem from a woman in her forties with COVID-19, enrolled during active disease.

This clone has ten or more counts. This chain links TRBV30 with TRBJ1-1, with 9 positions matching TRBD1. The trim removed 3 bases at V and 3 bases at J, leaving 8 bases unmatched. The germline V gene encodes CDR1 GTSNPN and CDR2 SVGIG (reference sequence). The CDR3 covers 15 residues. The CDR3 DNA reads as TGTGCCTGGAGGCAGGACAGGGGTATGTACACTGAAGCTTTCTTT. This codes for CAWRQDRGMYTEAFF.

The rearrangement uses TRBV19 and TRBJ2-1; TRBD2 is a possible D gene (5 bases). Germline V gene sequence: CDR1 LNHDA, CDR2 SQIVND (reference sequence). The CDR3 spans 13 residues. V shed 5 bases and J shed 7 bases, with 12 bases lying between them. CDR3 sequence (DNA): TGTGCCAGTAGTGCCCTAGCCTCGAATGAGCAGTTCTTC. Translation: CASSALASNEQFF.

The chain is built from TRBV19 and TRBJ2-3, with 7 nucleotides matching TRBD2. Losses at the gene ends were 7 bases for V and 6 bases for J; bases not matched to a gene: 10. There are 14 residues in the CDR3. Germline V gene data show CDR1 as LNHDA and CDR2 as SQIVND (reference sequence). The CDR3: CASNPGIGGDTQYF. The CDR3 bases are TGTGCCAGTAATCCAGGGATCGGGGGGGATACGCAGTATTTT.

The chain recombines TRBV12-2 with TRBJ2-7; the table's TRBD2 call for D was not verified on the DNA. TRBV12-2 corresponds to a pseudogene. CDR3 length equals 15 residues. The CDR3 loop reads CASRLGLTSEYEQYF. For the CDR3, the DNA is TGTGCAAGTCGCTTAGGGCTAACTAGCGAGTACGAGCAGTACTTC.

This chain links TRBV28 with TRBJ1-5, with 11 positions matching TRBD1. Germline CDR1 MDHEN, CDR2 SYDVKM. This CDR3 region has 16 residues. V was clipped by 6 bases and J by 5 bases; unmatched bases: 9. CDR3: CASRTTRTGGYQPQHF. The CDR3 DNA reads as TGTGCCAGCAGGACAACTCGGACAGGGGGCTATCAGCCCCAGCATTTT.

The chain couples TRBV7-3 to TRBJ2-3; 14 nucleotides align to TRBD2. V lost 2 bases to trimming and J lost 4 bases; unmatched junction nucleotides: 2. This CDR3 has 16 amino acids. Germline values: CDR1 SGHTA, CDR2 FQGTGA. Here the CDR3 reads CASSLGLAGGADTQYF. Written as DNA, the CDR3 is TGTGCCAGCAGCTTAGGACTAGCGGGGGGCGCAGATACGCAGTATTTT.

CDR3 sequence: CASSTARGQGRSPLHF. CDR3 nucleotide sequence: TGTGCCAGTAGTACAGCAAGGGGACAGGGGAGATCACCCCTCCACTTT. The chain couples TRBV19 to TRBJ1-6; 10 nucleotides agree with TRBD1. V gave up 4 bases and J gave up 10 bases; unmatched junction bases: 10. The CDR3 length is 16 residues. Germline CDR1 and CDR2: LNHDA and SQIVND (reference sequence). The full variable domain, completed using reference TRBV19 and TRBJ1-6, is DGGITQSPKYLFRKEGQNVTLSCEQNLNHDAMYWYRQDPGQGLRLIYYSQIVNDFQKGDIAEGYSVSREKKESFPLTVTSAQKNPTAFYLCASSTARGQGRSPLHFGNGTRLTVT.

The chain recombines TRBV28 with TRBJ1-1; 8 nucleotides match TRBD1. CDR3 size: 15 residues. CDR1 and CDR2 (germline): MDHEN, SYDVKM. The J segment lost 11 bases and the V segment lost 2 bases, leaving 13 bases of the junction unmatched. CDR3 sequence (DNA): TGTGCCAGCAGTTTAACAGGGGGGACTCTTCCGAGGGCTTTCTTT. As protein: CASSLTGGTLPRAFF.

The chain uses TRBV30 and TRBJ1-4; 7 bases map to TRBD1. The trim removed 0 bases at V and 6 bases at J, leaving 13 bases unmatched. In germline, CDR1 is GTSNPN, CDR2 SVGIG (reference sequence). The CDR3 consists of 17 residues. The CDR3 region has the DNA TGTGCCTGGAGTGTACCCCCAGGGGGGATCGGTGATGAAAAACTGTTTTTT. Encoded protein: CAWSVPPGGIGDEKLFF. Using reference TRBV30 and TRBJ1-4 for the parts outside the CDR3, the full variable domain is SQTIHQWPATLVQPVGSPLSLECTVEGTSNPNLYWYRQAAGRGLQLLFYSVGIGQISSEVPQNLSASRPQDRQFILSSKKLLLSDSGFYLCAWSVPPGGIGDEKLFFGSGTQLSVL.

The rearrangement uses TRBV2 and TRBJ1-1; 8 nucleotides align to TRBD1. Germline V gene sequence: CDR1 SNHLY, CDR2 FYNNEI. Germline trimming cut 6 bases from V and 3 bases from J; bases unmatched to any gene: 9. This CDR3 comprises 15 residues. This chain's CDR3 is CASRAQGAWDTEAFF. The CDR3 bases are TGTGCCAGCAGAGCTCAGGGGGCTTGGGACACTGAAGCTTTCTTT. The full variable domain, in which reference TRBV2 and TRBJ1-1 provide the parts outside the CDR3, is EPEVTQTPSHQVTQMGQEVILRCVPISNHLYFYWYRQILGQKVEFLVSFYNNEISEKSEIFDDQFSVERPDGSNFTLKIRSTKLEDSAMYFCASRAQGAWDTEAFFGQGTRLTVV.